The clone carrying this T cell receptor (beta chain) was detected only once. Its antigen remains unidentified. RNA transcripts served as the template for amplifying TCR beta CDR3 regions. HTBI primers drove first-round RT-PCR of the TCR CDR3. TCRdb reprocessed the multiplex PCR reads with MiXCR, giving one entry per CDR3 protein. The sample yields fewer than 400,000 distinct CDR3 sequences, approximately 16% seen once. Patients counted as stable if ophthalmopathy did not develop within 18 months. This CDR3 comprises 13 residues. The germline V gene has CDR1 MNHNS and CDR2 SASEGT. Unmatched junction bases numbered 5, after V lost 6 bases and J lost 6 bases. This sample is drawn from a study of T cells in Graves' hyperthyroidism and ophthalmopathy. Study-level points and caveats: In validation, the model predicted ophthalmopathy. These predictions came a median roughly seven months before onset. Blood held most thyroid clonotypes expanded above 0.001 frequency. A model using 13 V-J features told ophthalmopathy apart from stable hyperthyroidism.

The receptor comes from a man aged 25-45 years with Graves' hyperthyroidism. Sequencing was done on a sample of blood. The chain carries TRBV6-1 and TRBJ1-5; TRBD1 aligns across 7 bases. The CDR3 loop is CASRDRRGQPQHF. CDR3 DNA: TGTGCCAGCAGGGACAGGAGGGGTCAGCCCCAGCATTTT.